Below, 27 T cell receptor beta chains from the same sample are listed, as sequenced in a study of T cells after somatic rescue of genetic block. Some clones are missing from TCRdb's copy, which holds only in-frame ones; the method was immunoSEQ multiplex PCR. Here the sample spans about 68,000 clones, around 92% being singletons. Sample: peripheral blood mononuclear cells (PBMCs). The receptors stem from a man in his forties.

CDR3 bases: TGCGCCAGCAGCACCGACAGGGGGCTTCTGGAACGGGGCACTGAAGCTTTCTTT. It encodes CASSTDRGLLERGTEAFF. The J gene is TRBJ1-1, the V gene TRBV5-1; 10 nucleotides align to TRBD1. V shed 4 bases, J shed 4 bases, and the junction held 16 bases outside the gene matches. Per germline, CDR1 SGHRS and CDR2 YFSETQ. This CDR3 region has 18 residues.

This chain joins TRBV7-9 and TRBJ2-3; D remains unclear. The V gene's germline CDR1 is SEHNR and CDR2 FQNEAQ (reference sequence). The CDR3 has 8 amino acids. Trimming pared 5 bases from V and 15 bases from J, leaving 6 bases between. In nucleotides, the CDR3 is TGTGCCAGCAGCCCGACCTATTTT. Its protein product is CASSPTYF.

The rearrangement links TRBV4-1 to TRBJ1-3; 10 bases are shared with TRBD1. The germline V gene has CDR1 MGHRA and CDR2 YSYEKL. The CDR3 totals 16 residues. V lost 5 bases to trimming and J lost 2 bases; unmatched junction nucleotides: 6. CDR3 bases: TGCGCCAGCAGCAAAGGACAGGGGGGAGCTGGAAACACCATATATTTT. This encodes CASSKGQGGAGNTIYF.

This rearrangement joins TRBV6-1 to TRBJ1-6; D unclear. Per the germline V gene, CDR1 is MNHNS and CDR2 is SASEGT. The CDR3 sequence is 16 residues long. The V and J ends lost 4 bases and 4 bases respectively, with 14 bases between them. CDR3 DNA: TGTGCCAGCAGTGTGGCCAGCAAAACGTATAATTCACCCCTCCACTTT. It yields the protein CASSVASKTYNSPLHF.

The V and J genes are TRBV18 and TRBJ1-5; D call uncertain. CDR1 KGHSH and CDR2 LQKENI come from the germline V gene. The V and J ends lost 8 bases and 0 bases respectively, with 8 bases between them. CDR3 size: 13 residues. CDR3 sequence reads: CASQVNSNQPQHF. The CDR3 DNA reads as TGTGCCAGCCAAGTAAATAGCAATCAGCCCCAGCATTTT.

V gene TRBV28 combines with J gene TRBJ1-2; possibly TRBD1 for D (6 bases). Germline assignment: CDR1 MDHEN and CDR2 SYDVKM. The V end was cut by 4 bases, the J end by 4 bases, with 16 bases between. CDR3 length: 15 amino acids. CDR3: CASSSLNRAPYGYTF. DNA of the CDR3: TGTGCCAGCAGTTCCCTAAACAGGGCTCCCTATGGCTACACCTTC.

The chain joins TRBV4-1 to TRBJ2-5; TRBD2 matches 11 bases. V lost 4 bases, J lost 1 base, and 2 bases stayed unmatched. The CDR3 sequence is 15 residues long. CDR1 MGHRA and CDR2 YSYEKL come from the germline V gene. CDR3 protein: CASSRLAGSQETQYF. For the CDR3, the DNA is TGCGCCAGCAGCCGACTAGCGGGGAGCCAAGAGACCCAGTACTTC.

This chain uses TRBV6-1 with TRBJ2-3, with 7 bases lining up with TRBD1. CDR1 and CDR2 (germline): MNHNS, SASEGT. The CDR3 extends over 13 amino acids. V lost 2 bases, J lost 10 bases, and 6 bases stayed unmatched. The DNA of the CDR3 is TGTGCCAGCAGTGAAAGGACAGGCCGGGCGCAGTATTTT. Protein product: CASSERTGRAQYF.

The genes are TRBV5-4 and TRBJ2-1; D is possibly TRBD2 (5 bases). Germline V gene sequence: CDR1 SGHNT, CDR2 YYREEE (reference sequence). The CDR3 spans 14 residues. Trimming took 4 bases from V and 7 from J, leaving 15 bases between them. As DNA, the CDR3 is TGTGCCAGCAGCCAAGGAGCGGAGAGGAATGAGCAGTTCTTC. Translating gives CASSQGAERNEQFF.

The V gene is TRBV11-2, the J gene TRBJ2-5; tentatively, D is TRBD1 (6 bases). The CDR3 is made up of 14 amino acids. The ends were cut back, 5 bases at V and 5 bases at J, with 15 bases in the middle. Germline-derived CDR1 and CDR2 are SGHAT and FQNNGV. CDR3 region: CASSPSEGVETQYF. CDR3 bases: TGTGCCAGCAGCCCCTCTGAGGGGGTGGAGACCCAGTACTTC.

The rearrangement uses TRBV6-6 and TRBJ1-2, with D hard to call. The CDR3 spans 12 residues. CDR1 is MNHNY and CDR2 is SVGAGI in the germline V gene (reference sequence). Trimming shortened V by 0 bases and J by 6 bases, and 5 bases separated the two germline ends. The CDR3 DNA reads as TGTGCCAGCAGTTACTCCGGGGATGGCTACACCTTC. Translated, it gives CASSYSGDGYTF.

This clone was seen a few times. The chain has TRBV25-1 and TRBJ2-3; TRBD2 agrees at 10 bases. Trimming at V came to 8 bases and at J to 5 bases, leaving 4 bases not matched to a gene. Looked up from germline, CDR1 is MGHDK and CDR2 is SYGVNS. CDR3 length: 13 residues. This chain's CDR3 is CASSLAGVDTQYF. Here the CDR3 DNA reads TGTGCCAGCTCTCTAGCGGGAGTAGATACGCAGTATTTT. Variable domain in full (rest from reference TRBV25-1 and TRBJ2-3): EADIYQTPRYLVIGTGKKITLECSQTMGHDKMYWYQQDPGMELHLIHYSYGVNSTEKGDLSSESTVSRIRTEHFPLTLESARPSHTSQYLCASSLAGVDTQYFGPGTRLTVL.

The chain links TRBV9 to TRBJ2-7; D not certain. Trimming took 0 bases from V and 2 from J, leaving 9 bases between them. This CDR3 is built from 14 residues. From germline, CDR1 is SGDLS and CDR2 YYNGEE. The CDR3, as DNA: TGTGCCAGCAGCGTAGGTGGGGAACCCTACGAGCAGTACTTC. Translated, it gives CASSVGGEPYEQYF.

This chain uses TRBV5-8 with TRBJ2-1; D possibly matches TRBD1 or TRBD2 (5 bases each). The ends were cut back, 2 bases at V and 10 bases at J, with 13 bases in the middle. CDR1 and CDR2 from the germline V gene are SGHTS and YDEGEE. The CDR3 runs to 13 residues. Written as DNA, the CDR3 is TGTGCCAGCAGCTTTGTTGTTCGGGGCGAGCAGTTCTTC. Its protein is CASSFVVRGEQFF.

This chain connects TRBV10-2 to TRBJ2-1; 8 bases map to TRBD2. After removal of 2 bases from V and 4 bases from J, the junction contained 4 bases not matched to a gene. Germline-derived CDR1 and CDR2 are WSHSY and SAAADI. CDR3 size: 15 residues. The CDR3 nucleotides read TGCGCCAGCAGTGAGGTCGGCGGGAGGTACAATGAGCAGTTCTTC. This encodes CASSEVGGRYNEQFF.

This chain links TRBV10-3 with TRBJ2-3; tentative D call: TRBD2 (5 bases). Per the germline V gene, CDR1 is ENHRY and CDR2 is SYGVKD. V was clipped by 3 bases and J by 0 bases, with 13 bases between them. The CDR3 spans 16 residues. CDR3 loop: CAISDPGSGSTDTQYF. The CDR3 DNA reads TGTGCCATCAGTGATCCTGGGAGCGGAAGCACAGATACGCAGTATTTT.

The CDR3, as DNA: TGTGCCAGTGCGGCGCGGTTGGCCGGGGAGCTGTTTTTT. Protein: CASAARLAGELFF. The V call is TRBV19, the J call TRBJ2-2, with no clear D. CDR3 length: 13 residues. Germline CDR1 LNHDA, CDR2 SQIVND (reference sequence). Trimming removed 8 bases at V and 6 bases at J, with 13 bases between.

The chain has TRBV18 and TRBJ2-3; 10 nucleotides line up with TRBD1. The CDR3 covers 15 residues. Trimming cost V 3 bases and J 6 bases; bases outside gene matches: 6. The germline V gene encodes CDR1 KGHSH and CDR2 LQKENI. The CDR3 is CASSPGTGVRDTQYF. CDR3 in DNA: TGTGCCAGCTCACCCGGGACAGGGGTGAGGGATACGCAGTATTTT.

This clone has only a few counts. The chain has TRBV21-1 and TRBJ2-7; TRBD2 reflects the table's D call only, with no check against the DNA. TRBV21-1 corresponds to a pseudogene. The CDR3 contains 14 residues. The CDR3 DNA reads as TGTGCCAGCAGCAAAGGGCGGTTGATCCACGAGCAGTACTTC. Its protein product is CASSKGRLIHEQYF.

This rearrangement joins TRBV27 to TRBJ2-2, with TRBD2 matching 9 bases. The CDR3 covers 16 residues. CDR1 and CDR2 (germline): MNHEY, SMNVEV (reference sequence). The trim removed 3 bases at V and 7 bases at J, leaving 9 bases unmatched. The CDR3 here is CASSFLAGSGDGELFF. In DNA, the CDR3 is TGTGCCAGCAGTTTTCTAGCGGGATCGGGTGACGGGGAGCTGTTTTTT.

The rearrangement links TRBV6-1 to TRBJ2-5; D might be TRBD2 (6 bases). Germline CDR1 and CDR2: MNHNS and SASEGT. V was trimmed by 7 bases and J by 3 bases, leaving 12 bases between them. This CDR3 has 13 residues. This CDR3 is CASTEGRKETQYF. CDR3 in DNA: TGTGCCAGCACGGAGGGGCGGAAAGAGACCCAGTACTTC.

This clone was detected only once. The V gene is TRBV5-1, the J gene TRBJ2-5, with D possibly TRBD2 on 6 matching bases. This CDR3 has 16 amino acids. Germline CDR1 SGHRS, CDR2 YFSETQ. Trimming left V 2 bases short and J 2 bases short, with 16 bases between. The CDR3 reads CASSFNGAGLQETQYF. The DNA of the CDR3 is TGCGCCAGCAGCTTTAATGGAGCGGGCCTTCAAGAGACCCAGTACTTC.

The chain combines TRBV5-4 with TRBJ2-4; the match to TRBD2 covers 7 bases. The CDR3 is made up of 16 amino acids. The germline gives CDR1 SGHNT, CDR2 YYREEE (reference sequence). Losses at the gene ends were 3 bases for V and 7 bases for J; bases not matched to a gene: 13. CDR3 protein: CASSSKEAGYGNIQYF. The CDR3 region has the DNA TGTGCCAGCAGCTCTAAGGAAGCGGGGTATGGCAACATTCAGTACTTC. The variable domain in full, with the rest retrieved from reference TRBV5-4 and TRBJ2-4, is ETGVTQSPTHLIKTRGQQVTLRCSSQSGHNTVSWYQQALGQGPQFIFQYYREEENGRGNFPPRFSGLQFPNYSSELNVNALELDDSALYLCASSSKEAGYGNIQYFGAGTRLSVL.

J is TRBJ2-2 and V is TRBV4-2; 9 bases are a match to TRBD2. Trimming took 3 bases from V and 5 from J; bases not matched to a gene: 7. The germline gives CDR1 LGHNA, CDR2 YNFKEQ. The CDR3 is made up of 16 amino acids. This CDR3 is CASSHPTSGRTGELFF. In DNA form, the CDR3 reads TGTGCCAGCAGCCATCCCACTAGCGGGCGGACCGGGGAGCTGTTTTTT.

The genes are TRBV7-9 and TRBJ1-1, with D maybe TRBD1 (6 bases). CDR1 and CDR2 (germline): SEHNR, FQNEAQ (reference sequence). V gave up 4 bases and J gave up 3 bases, with 18 bases separating them. This CDR3 is built from 16 residues. The CDR3 coding sequence is TGTGCCAGCAGCTCCCCGAGACAGGCTAGGGACACTGAAGCTTTCTTT. This codes for CASSSPRQARDTEAFF.

The chain combines TRBV19 with TRBJ2-2; 8 bases fit TRBD2. The CDR3 sequence is 16 residues long. Looked up from germline, CDR1 is LNHDA and CDR2 is SQIVND (reference sequence). The V and J ends lost 4 bases and 1 base, in that order; junction bases with no gene match: 5. The CDR3 spells CASSRAGARNTGELFF. CDR3 bases: TGTGCCAGTAGTAGAGCGGGAGCCAGGAACACCGGGGAGCTGTTTTTT.

The V and J genes are TRBV11-3 and TRBJ2-2, with D unclear. V was clipped by 5 bases and J by 0 bases, with 13 bases between them. Looked up from germline, CDR1 is SGHNT and CDR2 is YENEEA. The CDR3 has 16 residues. In DNA form, the CDR3 reads TGTGCCAGCAGCCCCCGAGGAAGCGCGAACACCGGGGAGCTGTTTTTT. This codes for CASSPRGSANTGELFF.